The next 32 T cell receptor beta chains were all read from a single sample in a study of CD8 T cells in Susac syndrome. RNA was extracted with the RNeasy kit, and a quantity of roughly 0.5 to 1 ug was reverse transcribed using random hexamers. TCRdb independently ran MiXCR on the immunoSEQ multiplex PCR reads; one entry per CDR3 protein. The sample lists about 200,000 distinct CDR3 sequences; 90% to 95% were seen once. Input material: CD4+ T cells from PBMCs. These receptors were obtained from a human donor with multiple sclerosis.

The chain couples TRBV30 to TRBJ1-1; 7 bases are shared with TRBD1. The germline V gene has CDR1 GTSNPN and CDR2 SVGIG (reference sequence). The CDR3 has 15 amino acids. J lost 6 bases, V lost 3 bases, and 13 bases had no gene match. The DNA for the CDR3 is TGTGCCTGGAGCTTTCGAGGGGGCGCCTCGGCTGAAGCTTTCTTT. This sequence encodes CAWSFRGGASAEAFF.

The gene calls are TRBV20-1 and TRBJ1-1, with TRBD1 identical over 8 bases. Germline V CDR1 and CDR2: DFQATT, SNEGSKA (reference sequence). V trimming: 6 bases; J trimming: 11 bases; junction bases outside the gene matches: 5. This CDR3 has 10 amino acids. The CDR3: CSAGQGGAFF. The CDR3 DNA reads TGCAGTGCAGGACAGGGTGGCGCTTTCTTT.

The chain couples TRBV6-5 to TRBJ2-5; no definite D call. Trimming took off 8 bases at V and 3 bases at J, with 13 bases between the two ends. Germline CDR1 MNHEY, CDR2 SVGAGI. The CDR3 runs 13 residues. CDR3 coding DNA: TGTGCCAGCTCTCTAGAGGCTGAAGAGACCCAGTACTTC. It translates to CASSLEAEETQYF.

The rearrangement uses TRBV7-2 and TRBJ2-3, with D possibly matching TRBD2 (5 bases). Trimming pared 5 bases from V and 4 bases from J, leaving 16 bases between. In germline, CDR1 is SGHTA, CDR2 FQGNSA. This CDR3 contains 15 residues. The CDR3 is CASSPYSNGADTQYF. The DNA of the CDR3 is TGTGCCAGCAGCCCCTACTCCAACGGGGCAGATACGCAGTATTTT.

This chain links TRBV19 with TRBJ1-2; 10 bases are a match to TRBD1. V lost 4 bases and J lost 8; bases outside the gene matches: 10. The CDR3 is made up of 15 amino acids. The germline V gene has CDR1 LNHDA and CDR2 SQIVND (reference sequence). The CDR3 sequence: CASSTRQGAMEGYTF. In DNA, the CDR3 is TGTGCCAGTAGTACGAGACAGGGGGCGATGGAAGGCTACACCTTC.

The V gene is TRBV12-3 or TRBV12-4, the J gene TRBJ1-5; D is unclear. Trimming pared 3 bases from V and 6 bases from J, leaving 9 bases between. The CDR3 length is 13 residues. CDR3 in DNA: TGTGCCAGCAGTTTGAGTCATTTTCAGCCCCAGCATTTT. Translation gives CASSLSHFQPQHF.

V is TRBV12-3 or TRBV12-4 and J is TRBJ2-1; no clear D gene. CDR3 size: 13 residues. V gave up 5 bases and J gave up 7 bases, with 12 bases separating them. CDR3 bases: TGTGCCAGCAGTAGAAGGGCCTGGAATGAGCAGTTCTTC. Translated, it gives CASSRRAWNEQFF.

The rearrangement links TRBV30 to TRBJ2-3; 8 positions agree with TRBD2. V lost 7 bases and J lost 1; bases outside the gene matches: 7. The CDR3 spans 14 residues. Germline V lookup: CDR1 GTSNPN, CDR2 SVGIG (reference sequence). CDR3 sequence reads: CAFRLAHGTDTQYF. The CDR3 DNA follows: TGTGCCTTTCGACTAGCGCACGGCACAGATACGCAGTATTTT.

A few counts support this clonotype. This chain links TRBV5-1 with TRBJ1-2, with a possible D match to TRBD1 (6 bases). CDR1 is SGHRS and CDR2 is YFSETQ in the germline V gene. This CDR3 contains 13 residues. V gave up 4 bases and J gave up 4 bases, with 11 bases separating them. Written as DNA, the CDR3 is TGCGCCAGCAGCACCAGGGGTGTCTATGGCTACACCTTC. It encodes CASSTRGVYGYTF.

The V gene is TRBV15, the J gene TRBJ2-4; D gene uncertain. Between the trimmed V and J ends, which lost 0 bases and 13 bases, there was a span of 10 bases. CDR1 is LNHNV, CDR2 YYDKDF, per germline (reference sequence). This CDR3 spans 12 amino acids. The CDR3 DNA sequence: TGTGCCACCAGCAGAGATGTTGGGATCCAGTACTTC. Translation gives CATSRDVGIQYF.

This rearrangement joins TRBV23-1 to TRBJ2-5; D gene unclear. TRBV23-1 is identified as an open reading frame with a role that is uncertain. V was shortened by 2 bases and J by 1 base, with 8 bases between the two germline ends. The CDR3 sequence is 14 residues long. The CDR3 protein is CASSQLDLQETQYF. As DNA, the CDR3 is TGCGCCAGCAGTCAACTAGACCTCCAAGAGACCCAGTACTTC.

The V call is TRBV30, the J call TRBJ1-1; D remains ambiguous. CDR1 and CDR2 (germline): GTSNPN, SVGIG (reference sequence). The CDR3 totals 12 residues. Trimming cost V 4 bases and J 4 bases, with 10 bases left between them. CDR3 DNA sequence: TGTGCCTGGAAATCGGGAGTCACTGAAGCTTTCTTT. Protein sequence: CAWKSGVTEAFF. Filled out from reference TRBV30 and TRBJ1-1, the complete variable domain reads SQTIHQWPATLVQPVGSPLSLECTVEGTSNPNLYWYRQAAGRGLQLLFYSVGIGQISSEVPQNLSASRPQDRQFILSSKKLLLSDSGFYLCAWKSGVTEAFFGQGTRLTVV.

The chain recombines TRBV7-9 with TRBJ2-4, with D possibly matching TRBD2 (6 bases). This CDR3 spans 16 amino acids. CDR1 SEHNR and CDR2 FQNEAQ come from the germline V gene (reference sequence). The V end lost 5 bases, the J end lost 0 bases, and 14 bases lay between the germline ends. The CDR3 DNA is TGTGCCAGCAGCCCAGGTCTAGCGATAGCCAAAAACATTCAGTACTTC. Amino acids: CASSPGLAIAKNIQYF.

This chain links TRBV7-8 with TRBJ2-7, with D perhaps being TRBD1 or TRBD2 (6 bases each). Trimming shortened V by 5 bases and J by 2 bases, and 22 bases separated the two germline ends. Per the germline V gene, CDR1 is SGHVS and CDR2 is FQNEAQ. The CDR3 contains 17 residues. CDR3 region: CASSTRGVWGATYEQYF. In DNA, the CDR3 is TGTGCCAGCAGCACGAGAGGCGTTTGGGGGGCCACCTACGAGCAGTACTTC.

This rearrangement joins TRBV24-1 to TRBJ2-7, with 7 bases matching TRBD1. V gave up 3 bases and J gave up 6 bases; unmatched junction bases: 4. The CDR3 has 13 residues. Germline V gene data show CDR1 as KGHDR and CDR2 as SFDVKD. Here the CDR3 DNA reads TGTGCCACCAGTGATAAAAGGGACAGCGAGCAGTACTTC. Amino acids: CATSDKRDSEQYF.

The gene calls are TRBV12-3 or TRBV12-4 and TRBJ1-1; D call uncertain. Trimming removed 3 bases at V and 5 bases at J, with 10 bases between. CDR3 length: 13 residues. CDR3 sequence (DNA): TGTGCCAGCAGTTTCAGCGTCGAGACTGAAGCTTTCTTT. Translating it yields CASSFSVETEAFF.

V gene TRBV6-1 combines with J gene TRBJ2-1; 9 positions match TRBD2. Trimming at V came to 6 bases and at J to 8 bases, leaving 2 bases not matched to a gene. Germline V gene sequence: CDR1 MNHNS, CDR2 SASEGT. This CDR3 region has 12 residues. The CDR3 nucleotides are TGTGCCAGCAGCCGACTAGCGGATGAGCAGTTCTTC. As protein: CASSRLADEQFF.

V is TRBV11-1 and J is TRBJ2-3, with 9 bases matching TRBD1. The germline CDR1 and CDR2 sequences are SGHAT and FQDESV (reference sequence). The CDR3 loop spans 15 amino acids. V lost 2 bases to trimming and J lost 6 bases; unmatched junction nucleotides: 6. The CDR3 is CASSLSGTGHDTQYF. The DNA for the CDR3 is TGTGCCAGCAGCTTATCCGGGACAGGGCATGATACGCAGTATTTT.

This sequence joins TRBV9 and TRBJ2-3; D call uncertain. The germline V gene encodes CDR1 SGDLS and CDR2 YYNGEE. This CDR3 is 15 amino acids long. V lost 4 bases, J lost 1 base, and 13 bases lay in between. In DNA, the CDR3 is TGTGCCAGCAGCTCTTCTAGTTTCGGCACAGATACGCAGTATTTT. Its protein is CASSSSSFGTDTQYF.

The chain uses TRBV30 and TRBJ2-7; D ambiguous. The germline V gene has CDR1 GTSNPN and CDR2 SVGIG (reference sequence). The CDR3 sequence is 11 residues long. V lost 0 bases, J lost 7 bases, and 7 bases lay in between. Written as DNA, the CDR3 is TGTGCCTGGAGTGTAATGCAGGAGCAGTACTTC. This translates into CAWSVMQEQYF.

The V gene is TRBV3-1, the J gene TRBJ1-1; 7 bases are a match to TRBD1. V dropped 5 bases and J dropped 1; count of bases not matched to a gene: 4. Looked up from germline, CDR1 is LGHDT and CDR2 is YNNKEL (reference sequence). This CDR3 contains 14 residues. The CDR3 sequence: CASSVYRGNTEAFF. For the CDR3, the DNA is TGTGCCAGCAGCGTCTACAGGGGGAACACTGAAGCTTTCTTT.

The gene calls are TRBV6-5 and TRBJ1-6; TRBD1 aligns across 8 bases. V dropped 6 bases and J dropped 8; count of bases not matched to a gene: 0. Germline lookup yields CDR1 MNHEY and CDR2 SVGAGI. The CDR3 covers 12 residues. CDR3 amino acids: CASRDRDSPLHF. CDR3 DNA: TGTGCCAGCAGGGACAGGGATTCACCCCTCCACTTT.

The chain joins TRBV3-1 to TRBJ1-1, with a possible D match to TRBD1 (5 bases). Germline CDR1 and CDR2: LGHDT and YNNKEL (reference sequence). The CDR3 sequence is 15 residues long. V was clipped by 0 bases and J by 1 base, with 9 bases between them. This CDR3 reads CASSQDGGGNTEAFF. CDR3 nucleotides: TGTGCCAGCAGCCAAGATGGGGGGGGGAACACTGAAGCTTTCTTT.

The chain employs TRBV12-3 or TRBV12-4 and TRBJ1-1, with D possibly matching TRBD1 (5 bases). The CDR3 has 13 residues. V was shortened by 2 bases and J by 10 bases, with 14 bases between the two germline ends. The CDR3 nucleotides are TGTGCCAGCAGTTTATGGGGCCCTGACGGAGCTTTCTTT. Its translation: CASSLWGPDGAFF.

The chain is built from TRBV12-5 and TRBJ2-3; TRBD1 matches at 8 bases. After removal of 5 bases from V and 4 bases from J, the junction contained 5 bases not matched to a gene. Germline V lookup: CDR1 LGHNT, CDR2 FRNRAP. CDR3 length: 14 residues. The CDR3 protein is CASGTGQGPDTQYF. Here the CDR3 DNA reads TGTGCTAGTGGTACAGGACAGGGCCCAGATACGCAGTATTTT.

The J gene is TRBJ2-1, the V gene TRBV12-3 or TRBV12-4, with 8 bases fitting TRBD2. V trimming: 5 bases; J trimming: 1 base; junction bases outside the gene matches: 4. The CDR3 loop spans 15 amino acids. The CDR3 DNA reads TGTGCCAGCAGTGTTAGCGGGACTTCCTACAATGAGCAGTTCTTC. It encodes CASSVSGTSYNEQFF.

The chain recombines TRBV20-1 with TRBJ1-2; D unclear. Trimming took 1 base from V and 6 from J, leaving 6 bases between them. Per the germline V gene, CDR1 is DFQATT and CDR2 is SNEGSKA (reference sequence). The CDR3 has 11 amino acids. The CDR3 DNA follows: TGCAGTGCTAGAGTTGTAGATGGCTACACCTTC. Translated: CSARVVDGYTF.

This chain's CDR3 is CASGQTGSHEQYF. The CDR3 nucleotides read TGCGCCAGCGGACAAACAGGGTCCCACGAGCAGTACTTC. V usage is TRBV5-1 and J usage is TRBJ2-7, with D possibly being TRBD1 (6 bases). The germline V gene has CDR1 SGHRS and CDR2 YFSETQ. This CDR3 has 13 amino acids. V was pared by 7 bases and J by 5 bases, with 16 bases between.

The V call is TRBV7-6, the J call TRBJ2-3; 7 bases fit TRBD2. V was clipped by 6 bases and J by 0 bases; unmatched bases: 12. From germline, CDR1 is SGHVS and CDR2 FNYEAQ. CDR3 length: 17 amino acids. CDR3 sequence: CASSSLASGPSTDTQYF. CDR3 coding DNA: TGTGCCAGCAGTTCTCTGGCTAGCGGCCCAAGCACAGATACGCAGTATTTT.

The chain joins TRBV7-9 to TRBJ2-2; 7 nucleotides agree with TRBD1. This CDR3 is 15 amino acids long. Germline V CDR1 and CDR2: SEHNR, FQNEAQ (reference sequence). After removal of 8 bases from V and 2 bases from J, the junction contained 8 bases not matched to a gene. CDR3 protein: CASSPGQFNTGELFF. Here the CDR3 DNA reads TGTGCCAGCTCGCCGGGACAGTTCAACACCGGGGAGCTGTTTTTT. Looking up the rest from reference TRBV7-9 and TRBJ2-2 gives the full variable domain: DTGVSQNPRHKITKRGQNVTFRCDPISEHNRLYWYRQTLGQGPEFLTYFQNEAQLEKSRLLSDRFSAERPKGSFSTLEIQRTEQGDSAMYLCASSPGQFNTGELFFGEGSRLTVL.

The chain links TRBV27 to TRBJ1-5; no clear D gene. V was shortened by 7 bases and J by 9 bases, with 19 bases between the two germline ends. CDR1 and CDR2 (germline): MNHEY, SMNVEV (reference sequence). The CDR3 runs 14 residues. Written as DNA, the CDR3 is TGTGCCAGCAAAGAGGACGGAGCCGGTCGGCCCCAGCATTTT. This codes for CASKEDGAGRPQHF.

V usage is TRBV29-1 and J usage is TRBJ2-7; 10 bases align to TRBD1. Germline V CDR1 and CDR2: SQVTM, ANQGSEA. With V trimmed by 4 bases and J by 5 bases, 11 bases remained unmatched. The CDR3 spans 15 residues. The CDR3 loop reads CSVALHGQGGHEQYF. CDR3 DNA: TGCAGCGTTGCCCTTCATGGACAGGGGGGACACGAGCAGTACTTC.